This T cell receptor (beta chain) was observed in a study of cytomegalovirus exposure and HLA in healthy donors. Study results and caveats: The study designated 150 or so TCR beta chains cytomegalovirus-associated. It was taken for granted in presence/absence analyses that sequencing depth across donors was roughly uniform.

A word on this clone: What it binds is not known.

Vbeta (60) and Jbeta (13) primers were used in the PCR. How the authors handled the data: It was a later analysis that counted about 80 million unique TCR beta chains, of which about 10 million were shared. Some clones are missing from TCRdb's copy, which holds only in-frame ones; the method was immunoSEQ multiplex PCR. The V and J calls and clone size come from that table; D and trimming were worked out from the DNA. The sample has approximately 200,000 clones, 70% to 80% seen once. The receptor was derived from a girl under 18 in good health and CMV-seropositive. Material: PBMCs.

The CDR3 region has the DNA TGTGCCATCAGTGAGGCTAGCGGGGGGGCCTCTGAGCAGTTCTTC. This encodes CAISEASGGASEQFF. This chain links TRBV10-3 with TRBJ2-1; TRBD2 matches 12 bases. The V gene's germline CDR1 is ENHRY and CDR2 SYGVKD. V lost 2 bases to trimming and J lost 9 bases; unmatched junction nucleotides: 5. The CDR3 is 15 residues long.